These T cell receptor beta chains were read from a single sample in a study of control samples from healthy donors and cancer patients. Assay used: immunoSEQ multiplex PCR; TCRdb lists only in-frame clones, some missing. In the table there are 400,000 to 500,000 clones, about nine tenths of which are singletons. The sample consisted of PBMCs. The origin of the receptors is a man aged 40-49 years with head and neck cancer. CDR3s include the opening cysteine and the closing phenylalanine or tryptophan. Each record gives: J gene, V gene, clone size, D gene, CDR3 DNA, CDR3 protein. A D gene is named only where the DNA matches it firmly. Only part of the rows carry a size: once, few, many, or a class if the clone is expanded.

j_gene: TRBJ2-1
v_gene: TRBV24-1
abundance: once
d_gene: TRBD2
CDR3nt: TGTGCCACCAGTGATTCCGGGACTAGTGCCGATGAGCAGTTCTTC
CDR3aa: CATSDSGTSADEQFF

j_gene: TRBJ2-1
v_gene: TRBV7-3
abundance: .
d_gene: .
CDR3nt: TGTGCCAGCAGCTTACGGCCCGGCGGGGTAGCAGGCTCCTACAATGAGCAGTTCTTC
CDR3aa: CASSLRPGGVAGSYNEQFF

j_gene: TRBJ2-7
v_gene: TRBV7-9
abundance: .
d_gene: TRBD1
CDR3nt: TGTGCCAGCAGCCAAATGACAGGGGGCACCCCGGACGAGCAGTACTTC
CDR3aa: CASSQMTGGTPDEQYF

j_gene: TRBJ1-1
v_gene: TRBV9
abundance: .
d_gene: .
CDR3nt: TGTGCCAGCAGCGCTGGCGCGGACACTGAAGCTTTCTTT
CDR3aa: CASSAGADTEAFF

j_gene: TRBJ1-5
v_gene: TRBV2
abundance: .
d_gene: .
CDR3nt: TGTGCCAGCACTCCCGCGAGGGCAGGCAATCAGCCCCAGCATTTT
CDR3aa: CASTPARAGNQPQHF

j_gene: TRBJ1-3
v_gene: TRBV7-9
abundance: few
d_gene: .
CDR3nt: TGTGCCAGCAGCCAACGGCAGGCTGGAAACACCATATATTTT
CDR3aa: CASSQRQAGNTIYF

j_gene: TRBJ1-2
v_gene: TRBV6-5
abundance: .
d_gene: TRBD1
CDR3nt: TGTGCCAGCAGTTACGGACAGGGGTACTATGGCTACACCTTC
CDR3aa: CASSYGQGYYGYTF

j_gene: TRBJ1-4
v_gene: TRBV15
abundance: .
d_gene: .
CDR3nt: TGTGCCACCAGCAGAGAAGAGGGTGTTCGTGAAAAACTGTTTTTT
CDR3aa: CATSREEGVREKLFF

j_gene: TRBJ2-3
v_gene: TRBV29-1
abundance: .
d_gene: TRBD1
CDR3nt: TGCAGCGTTGTTGGGACAGGGGACAACACAGATACGCAGTATTTT
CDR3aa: CSVVGTGDNTDTQYF

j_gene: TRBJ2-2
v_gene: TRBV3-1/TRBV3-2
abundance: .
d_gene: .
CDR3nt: TGTGCCAGCAGCCTCAGGACGAACACCGGGGAGCTGTTTTTT
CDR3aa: CASSLRTNTGELFF

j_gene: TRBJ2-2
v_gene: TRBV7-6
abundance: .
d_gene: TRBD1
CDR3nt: TGTGCCAGCAGCTCCGGGACAGGCACCGGGGAGCTGTTTTTT
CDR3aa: CASSSGTGTGELFF

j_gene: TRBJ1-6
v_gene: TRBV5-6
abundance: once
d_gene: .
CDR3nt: TGTGCCAGCAGGCTCGGACGGAGGGGGAATTCACCCCTCCACTTT
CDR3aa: CASRLGRRGNSPLHF

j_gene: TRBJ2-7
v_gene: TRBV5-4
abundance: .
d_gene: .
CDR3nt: TGTGCCAGCAGCCGTAGCTCTAGAGCTAGCTCCTACGAGCAGTACTTC
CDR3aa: CASSRSSRASSYEQYF

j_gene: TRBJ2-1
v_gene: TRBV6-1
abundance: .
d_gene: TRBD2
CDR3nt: TGTGCCAGCAGTGAGGCTACTAGCGGGGAGCAGTTCTTC
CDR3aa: CASSEATSGEQFF

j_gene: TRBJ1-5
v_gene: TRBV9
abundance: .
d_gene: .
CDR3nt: TGTGCCAGCAGCGTACGAGGGGATGAAAATCAGCCCCAGCATTTT
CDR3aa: CASSVRGDENQPQHF

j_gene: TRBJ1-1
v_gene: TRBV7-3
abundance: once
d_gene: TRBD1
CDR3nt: TGTGCCAGCAGCACGGGACAGTCGGGCACTGAAGCTTTCTTT
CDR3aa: CASSTGQSGTEAFF

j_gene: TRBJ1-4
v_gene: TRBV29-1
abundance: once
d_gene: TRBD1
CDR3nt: TGCAGCGTCTGCAGGGGGCGCGGTGAAAAACTGTTTTTT
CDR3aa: CSVCRGRGEKLFF